A selection of T cell receptor beta chains follows, all from one sample in a study of graft-versus-host responses after intestinal transplantation. Produced via immunoSEQ multiplex PCR; TCRdb's table is partial and in-frame only. There are some 95,000 clones in the sample; 75% to 95% occur only once, and over 0.4% lies in the top ten. Their cognate antigens are unknown. Specimen: unstimulated CD8+ T cells sorted from spleen or lymph node cells, collected before intestinal transplant. Receptors were obtained from a human donor who received an intestinal transplant. Each CDR3 is given with its conserved first and last residue. The D gene is left open where the match is weak. Clone size, where shown, is once, few, many, or a class for clones that have expanded.

d_gene	j_gene	v_gene	abundance	CDR3aa	CDR3nt
-	TRBJ1-1	TRBV5-6	-	CASSLGGGTEAFF	TGTGCCAGCAGCTTGGGGGGAGGCACTGAAGCTTTCTTT
TRBD1	TRBJ1-1	TRBV4-1	once	CASSPTSDRGFAAFF	TGCGCCAGCAGCCCCACGTCGGACAGGGGCTTTGCAGCTTTCTTT
TRBD1	TRBJ2-7	TRBV27	-	CASSGDRGFYEQYF	TGTGCCAGCAGTGGGGACAGGGGTTTTTACGAGCAGTACTTC
-	TRBJ1-1	TRBV5-1	-	CASSLRGPYTEAFF	TGCGCCAGCAGCTTGCGGGGTCCCTACACTGAAGCTTTCTTT
TRBD1	TRBJ1-2	TRBV10-3	-	CAISPTGGMDGYTF	TGTGCCATCAGTCCGACAGGGGGTATGGATGGCTACACCTTC
TRBD2	TRBJ2-1	TRBV28	-	CASSRLAGDNYNEQFF	TGTGCCAGCAGTCGACTAGCGGGAGACAACTACAATGAGCAGTTCTTC
-	TRBJ1-2	TRBV6-1	-	CATRPANYGYTF	TGTGCCACCAGGCCAGCTAACTATGGCTACACCTTC
TRBD2	TRBJ2-5	TRBV11-2	-	CASSPGLGRAGETQYF	TGTGCCAGCAGCCCCGGTCTCGGGAGGGCCGGGGAGACCCAGTACTTC
TRBD2	TRBJ2-5	TRBV19	-	CASSTRLASQETQYF	TGTGCCAGTAGCACCAGACTAGCGTCCCAAGAGACCCAGTACTTC
TRBD2	TRBJ2-5	TRBV6-6	-	CASNRTSGFQETQYF	TGTGCCAGCAATAGGACTAGCGGGTTCCAAGAGACCCAGTACTTC
TRBD2	TRBJ2-3	TRBV19	-	CASSRRGGTDTQYF	TGTGCCAGTAGTAGGAGGGGAGGGACAGATACGCAGTATTTT
-	TRBJ2-7	TRBV2	-	CASRLVGPYEQYF	TGTGCCAGCAGACTAGTCGGTCCCTACGAGCAGTACTTC
-	TRBJ2-2	TRBV5-6	-	CASSLVGTQTGELFF	TGTGCCAGCAGCTTGGTTGGGACACAAACCGGGGAGCTGTTTTTT
TRBD2	TRBJ2-1	TRBV6-1	-	CASSETSGRAGEQFF	TGTGCCAGCAGTGAGACTAGCGGGAGGGCCGGTGAGCAGTTCTTC
-	TRBJ1-1	TRBV27	-	CASSRGMNTEAFF	TGTGCCAGCAGTCGGGGGATGAACACTGAAGCTTTCTTT
TRBD1	TRBJ1-1	TRBV29-1	-	CSVGTGETNTEAFF	TGCAGCGTTGGGACAGGGGAAACGAACACTGAAGCTTTCTTT
TRBD1	TRBJ2-1	TRBV7-9	-	CASIRDSNNEQFF	TGTGCCAGCATCAGGGACAGCAACAATGAGCAGTTCTTC
TRBD2	TRBJ2-7	TRBV4-1	-	CASSQVVSGTYEQYF	TGCGCCAGCAGCCAAGTTGTTAGCGGGACCTACGAGCAGTACTTC